This T cell receptor beta chain derives from a study of regulatory T cells in long-lasting Graves disease. Study as a whole: Positive TSH receptor antibodies alongside over 5 years of antithyroid drugs were what marked Graves' disease as persistent. The study's findings and limits: Reduced TCR diversity was observed in persistent Graves' patients versus newly diagnosed patients. Gene preferences differed: TRBV28, TRBJ1-2, TRBJ2-5 in persistent cases.

Relying on iRepertoire HTBI primers and Arm-PCR of CDR3 regions, the team built TCR beta libraries. TCRdb re-called the multiplex PCR reads with MiXCR, one entry per CDR3 protein. Of 350,000 to 450,000 distinct CDR3 sequences in the sample, around 23% were seen once. Documented time point: persistent/refractory GD, antithyroid drugs over 5 years with positive TRAb. There was RNA extracted from PBMCs, and the TCR library was made from it. Tubes containing EDTA received approximately 9 milliliters of drawn peripheral blood. Germline lookup yields CDR1 MDHEN and CDR2 SYDVKM. V gave up 1 base and J gave up 2 bases; unmatched junction bases: 11. The CDR3 spans 18 residues. About this clonotype: The target antigen is unknown.

The chain is built from TRBV28 and TRBJ1-1; 9 nucleotides line up with TRBD1. Sequencing was performed on peripheral blood mononuclear cells (PBMCs), taken when the disease was refractory, from a patient treated with antithyroid drugs. The TCR sequence derives from a woman between 40 and 55 years old with Graves disease. CDR3 nucleotide sequence: TGTGCCAGCAGTTTATCCCTAGGACAGGGGTTTGGAAACACTGAAGCTTTCTTT. Protein product: CASSLSLGQGFGNTEAFF.